These 23 T cell receptor beta chains originate from one sample sequenced in a study of Graves' ophthalmopathy and Graves' hyperthyroidism. The TCR beta CDR3 regions underwent amplification from RNA transcripts. The first-round RT-PCR employed HTBI primers together with the Qiagen OneStep RT-PCR kit. A multiplex PCR was then performed as the second round. TCRdb analysed the multiplex PCR reads with MiXCR anew, one entry per CDR3 protein. The table shows around 600,000 distinct CDR3 sequences, with over 40% occurring only once. Source material: peripheral blood. These receptors came from an adult man with Graves' ophthalmopathy.

The sample holds many counts of this clonotype. The V call is TRBV7-9, the J call TRBJ1-3; D remains ambiguous. This CDR3 is 12 amino acids long. The V gene lost 1 base and the J gene lost 4 bases, with 2 bases spanning the gap. CDR1 is SEHNR and CDR2 is FQNEAQ in the germline V gene (reference sequence). The CDR3 DNA reads as TGTGCCAGCAGCTTAGGAGGAAACACCATATATTTT. Its protein is CASSLGGNTIYF. Using reference TRBV7-9 and TRBJ1-3 for the parts outside the CDR3, the full variable domain is DTGVSQNPRHKITKRGQNVTFRCDPISEHNRLYWYRQTLGQGPEFLTYFQNEAQLEKSRLLSDRFSAERPKGSFSTLEIQRTEQGDSAMYLCASSLGGNTIYFGEGSWLTVV.

The chain has TRBV29-1 and TRBJ1-5; TRBD1 matches at 7 bases. V lost 8 bases and J lost 2; bases outside the gene matches: 6. Germline loops: CDR1 SQVTM, CDR2 ANQGSEA. The CDR3 covers 13 residues. This CDR3 reads CSLEGGGNQPQHF. CDR3 sequence (DNA): TGCAGCTTGGAAGGGGGCGGCAATCAGCCCCAGCATTTT.

This clonotype was detected many times. The chain combines TRBV4-1 with TRBJ1-2, with TRBD1 identical over 10 bases. The CDR3 has 15 residues. Trimming cost V 0 bases and J 5 bases; bases outside gene matches: 3. Germline loops: CDR1 MGHRA, CDR2 YSYEKL. CDR3 residues: CASSQDTGQGYGYTF. The CDR3 nucleotides are TGCGCCAGCAGCCAAGACACGGGACAGGGGTATGGCTACACCTTC.

In this sample, this clonotype turned up a few times. This clone may be a read error of a much larger clone one base away. The chain joins TRBV5-1 to TRBJ2-7; perhaps TRBD1 as D (5 bases). The germline V and J ends were trimmed by 4 bases and 5 bases, with 16 bases remaining between them. This CDR3 is built from 14 residues. The germline V gene encodes CDR1 SGHRS and CDR2 YFSETQ. In DNA, the CDR3 is TGCGCCAGCAGCCTGGGCAGGGTCCGAAACGAGCAGTACTTC. Residues: CASSLGRVRNEQYF.

This clonotype was seen many times. The J gene is TRBJ1-2, the V gene TRBV12-3 or TRBV12-4, with 9 bases that match TRBD1. Trimming cost V 7 bases and J 4 bases; bases outside gene matches: 10. The CDR3 consists of 15 residues. The CDR3 region is CASTRRRQGVYGYTF. The CDR3 coding sequence is TGTGCCAGCACGAGGAGGAGACAGGGGGTCTATGGCTACACCTTC.

This clonotype was detected many times. The rearrangement links TRBV7-9 to TRBJ1-5; the D is unclear. CDR1 and CDR2 (germline): SEHNR, FQNEAQ (reference sequence). The CDR3 is 15 residues long. The V end was cut by 7 bases, the J end by 2 bases, with 15 bases between. The CDR3 sequence: CASKGPKAGNQPQHF. CDR3 nucleotide sequence: TGTGCCAGCAAAGGGCCCAAGGCGGGCAATCAGCCCCAGCATTTT.

Regarding this clonotype: The DNA is left out, because the CDR3 cannot be placed on it with certainty; the CDR3 is given as TCRdb lists it. V is TRBV7-3 and J is TRBJ1-1; TRBD1 is taken as the D call from the table, unchecked against the DNA. Per the germline V gene, CDR1 is SGHTA and CDR2 is FQGTGA. The CDR3 region is 23 residues in length, termini included. CDR3 residues: CASSLGPNQPQHFGPKLNTEAFF.

The chain recombines TRBV2 with TRBJ1-6; a weak D match, TRBD1 (6 bases). The CDR3 has 16 amino acids. V was pared by 6 bases and J by 10 bases, with 22 bases between. CDR1 and CDR2 from the germline V gene are SNHLY and FYNNEI. As DNA, the CDR3 is TGTGCCAGCAGGCCTTTAGCCGGGGGACATTTCTCACCCCTCCACTTT. Protein: CASRPLAGGHFSPLHF.

The gene calls are TRBV10-3 and TRBJ2-3; D perhaps matches TRBD2 (6 bases). V was trimmed by 11 bases and J by 2 bases, leaving 14 bases between them. This CDR3 contains 13 residues. CDR1 and CDR2 (germline): ENHRY, SYGVKD. CDR3 protein: CAWSAGLTDTQYF. The CDR3, as DNA: TGTGCCTGGAGTGCGGGACTCACAGATACGCAGTATTTT.

This clonotype was counted at least ten times. This rearrangement joins TRBV19 to TRBJ1-5, with a weak D call TRBD1 (5 bases). The CDR3 consists of 17 residues. Germline V gene sequence: CDR1 LNHDA, CDR2 SQIVND (reference sequence). V was cut by 0 bases and J by 4 bases, with 16 bases left in between. The CDR3 sequence: CASSIDAAGTWNQPQHF. In nucleotides, the CDR3 is TGTGCCAGTAGTATAGATGCGGCAGGGACTTGGAATCAGCCCCAGCATTTT.

The chain is built from TRBV9 and TRBJ2-7, with D possibly being TRBD2 (5 bases). CDR3 length: 15 residues. The germline V and J ends were trimmed by 4 bases and 3 bases, with 17 bases remaining between them. CDR1 SGDLS and CDR2 YYNGEE come from the germline V gene. CDR3 coding DNA: TGTGCCAGCAGCCCTCAAACCGGGAACTTCTACGAGCAGTACTTC. Protein sequence: CASSPQTGNFYEQYF.

This clonotype turned up a few times. The genes are TRBV5-8 and TRBJ2-7; D is tentatively TRBD1 or TRBD2 (6 bases each). Trimming took off 3 bases at V and 9 bases at J, with 25 bases between the two ends. Germline-derived CDR1 and CDR2 are SGHTS and YDEGEE. The length of the CDR3 is 16 residues. The DNA for the CDR3 is TGTGCCAGCAGCTCAGGGGTGCGACTAGGGGGGTCGGGGCAGTACTTC. Translation gives CASSSGVRLGGSGQYF.

V usage is TRBV2 and J usage is TRBJ1-4; D not resolved. CDR1 is SNHLY and CDR2 is FYNNEI in the germline V gene. Between the trimmed V and J ends, which lost 1 base and 6 bases, there was a span of 3 bases. The CDR3 contains 12 residues. DNA for the CDR3: TGTGCCAGCAGTGAAGAGGATGAAAAACTGTTTTTT. Its protein is CASSEEDEKLFF.

This clonotype was picked up a small number of times. In DNA, the CDR3 is TGTGCCAGCAGCATCCCGGGACAGGGGTTCTGGGAGACCCAGTACTTC. Translated, it gives CASSIPGQGFWETQYF. This chain joins TRBV9 and TRBJ2-5, with 10 bases that match TRBD1. Germline V CDR1 and CDR2: SGDLS, YYNGEE. J was trimmed by 5 bases and V by 4 bases; bases with no gene match: 11. The CDR3 totals 16 residues.

This clonotype was seen ten or more times. The genes are TRBV10-3 and TRBJ1-5; 9 nucleotides agree with TRBD1. Germline V gene lookup returns CDR1 ENHRY and CDR2 SYGVKD. The ends lost 0 bases at V and 0 bases at J; junction bases unmatched: 15. The CDR3 has 21 amino acids. The CDR3 coding sequence is TGTGCCATCAGTGAGTCCACAGGGGGCAGGGGCCGTCCTTATAGCAATCAGCCCCAGCATTTT. Its translation is CAISESTGGRGRPYSNQPQHF.

Regarding this clonotype: A junction boundary mismatches the germline segment, possibly from a read error. V usage is TRBV10-3 and J usage is TRBJ1-1; D not resolved. CDR3 length equals 11 residues. The V gene's germline CDR1 is ENHRY and CDR2 SYGVKD. The CDR3 reads CASGRAAEALF. CDR3 sequence (DNA): TGTGCCAGCGGACGGGCTGCTGAAGCTCTCTTT.

This clonotype turned up a few times. This chain links TRBV3-1 with TRBJ1-1, with D perhaps TRBD1 (6 bases). Deletions cut 1 base from V and 7 bases from J, with 10 bases between. This CDR3 is built from 13 residues. Germline CDR1 and CDR2: LGHDT and YNNKEL (reference sequence). CDR3 protein: CASSQVTGLEAFF. CDR3 coding DNA: TGTGCCAGCAGCCAAGTGACAGGCCTTGAAGCTTTCTTT.

J is TRBJ2-7 and V is TRBV7-8, with 8 bases aligning to TRBD1. CDR1 and CDR2 (germline): SGHVS, FQNEAQ. The CDR3 runs to 15 residues. Trimming cost V 9 bases and J 5 bases; bases outside gene matches: 15. The CDR3 DNA sequence: TGTGCCAGTAAACACGGGACAGGACCGATCCACGAGCAGTACTTC. It encodes CASKHGTGPIHEQYF.

The chain carries TRBV7-8 and TRBJ2-5; the match to TRBD1 covers 9 bases. V was pared by 10 bases and J by 9 bases, with 15 bases of the junction left unmatched. Germline V CDR1 and CDR2: SGHVS, FQNEAQ. The CDR3 totals 14 residues. The CDR3 DNA is TGTGCCACGTCCGCGACAGGGGGGGATCAGCCCCAGTACTTC. Protein sequence: CATSATGGDQPQYF.

CDR3 amino acids: CASSQVGRGRGRTEAFF. The CDR3 region has the DNA TGCGCCAGCAGCCAAGTGGGCAGGGGGCGCGGTCGGACTGAAGCTTTCTTT. The chain links TRBV4-1 to TRBJ1-1; 8 bases match TRBD1. V gave up 1 base and J gave up 5 bases; unmatched junction bases: 12. Looked up from germline, CDR1 is MGHRA and CDR2 is YSYEKL. This CDR3 spans 17 amino acids.

This clonotype has just a few counts. This is likely a read error, given that the CDR3 carries no conserved phenylalanine or tryptophan at its end. The chain is built from TRBV27 and TRBJ1-1; no definite D call. Per the germline V gene, CDR1 is MNHEY and CDR2 is SMNVEV (reference sequence). This CDR3 is built from 14 residues. Deletions cut 2 bases from V and 0 bases from J, with 7 bases between. CDR3: CASSLAGMNTEAFL. In DNA, the CDR3 is TGTGCCAGCAGTTTAGCGGGGATGAACACTGAAGCTTTCCTT.

This clonotype showed up many times. This chain joins TRBV25-1 and TRBJ1-6; perhaps TRBD1 as D (5 bases). Germline CDR1 MGHDK, CDR2 SYGVNS. The CDR3 sequence is 13 residues long. V gave up 7 bases and J gave up 7 bases, with 11 bases separating them. DNA for the CDR3: TGTGCCAGCACGGCCGGGGGGAATTCACCCCTCCACTTT. Its translation: CASTAGGNSPLHF.

This clonotype was counted once. J is TRBJ2-3 and V is TRBV7-9; D remains unclear. Germline lookup yields CDR1 SEHNR and CDR2 FQNEAQ (reference sequence). V shed 11 bases and J shed 3 bases, with 6 bases lying between them. The CDR3 runs to 10 residues. The CDR3 protein is CALTTDTQYF. DNA of the CDR3: TGTGCCCTTACGACAGATACGCAGTATTTT.